This record covers a single TCR beta chain. The target antigen is unknown. The source of the sample is a study of post-analysis software for immune sequencing data. Study-wide background: Included among the disease courses, which were recorded for the cohort, were relapsing-remitting, secondary progressive and progressive-relapsing multiple sclerosis.

Whole-study findings and limits: With F measure, samples from one preparation batch clustered together strongly. A few TRBV segments occurring more often in patients than controls included TRBV5-6, TRBV5-1 and TRBV20-1.

Unique molecular identifiers were present in the TCR beta cDNA libraries. TCRdb independently ran MiXCR on the PCR reads; one entry per CDR3 protein. The table lists about 200,000 distinct CDR3 sequences, about 30% of them singletons. Germline V gene data show CDR1 as SGHDT and CDR2 as YYEEEE. The CDR3 consists of 12 residues. V was clipped by 0 bases and J by 9 bases, with 7 bases between them. The specimen was blood. The rearrangement links TRBV5-6 to TRBJ1-5; D not certain. The receptor was isolated from a girl aged 2-17 years with multiple sclerosis. In nucleotides, the CDR3 is TGTGCCAGCAGCTTGGCCGTGGGGCCCCAGCATTTT. Its protein is CASSLAVGPQHF.